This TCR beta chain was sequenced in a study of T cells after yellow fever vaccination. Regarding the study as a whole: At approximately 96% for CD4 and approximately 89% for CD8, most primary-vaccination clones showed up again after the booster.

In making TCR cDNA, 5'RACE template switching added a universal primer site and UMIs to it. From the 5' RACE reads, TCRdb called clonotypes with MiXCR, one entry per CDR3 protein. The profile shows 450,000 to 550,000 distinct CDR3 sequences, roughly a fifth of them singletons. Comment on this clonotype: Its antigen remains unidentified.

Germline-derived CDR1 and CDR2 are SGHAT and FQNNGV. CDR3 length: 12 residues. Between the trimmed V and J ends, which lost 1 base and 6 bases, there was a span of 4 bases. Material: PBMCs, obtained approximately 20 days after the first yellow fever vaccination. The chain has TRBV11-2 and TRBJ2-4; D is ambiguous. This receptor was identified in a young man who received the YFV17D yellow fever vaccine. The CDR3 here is CASSLGPNIQYF. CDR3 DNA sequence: TGTGCCAGCAGCTTAGGGCCAAACATTCAGTACTTC.